This T cell receptor (beta chain) was found in a study of blood T cell repertoires in COVID-19. The CDR3 totals 12 residues. V dropped 2 bases and J dropped 6 bases, with 6 bases sitting between them. Clones were sequenced by immunoSEQ multiplex PCR, and TCRdb holds only the in-frame ones, with some missing. The table lists approximately 250,000 clones, 88% of them singletons. The TCR was taken from a woman between 35 and 50 years old with acute COVID-19. The specimen was PBMCs or T cells enriched from blood (not recorded which). The chain couples TRBV12-3 or TRBV12-4 to TRBJ2-3, with unresolved D. The CDR3 here is CASSLSRDTQYF. As DNA, the CDR3 is TGTGCCAGCAGTTTATCCCGGGATACGCAGTATTTT.